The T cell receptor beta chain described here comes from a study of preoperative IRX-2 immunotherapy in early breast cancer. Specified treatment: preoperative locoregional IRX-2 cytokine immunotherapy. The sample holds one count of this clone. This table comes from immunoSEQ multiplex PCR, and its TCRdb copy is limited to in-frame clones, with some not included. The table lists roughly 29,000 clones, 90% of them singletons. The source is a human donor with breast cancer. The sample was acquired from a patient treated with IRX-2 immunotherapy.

The CDR3 spells CAIRQQGISSPLHF. The CDR3 region has the DNA TGTGCCATCAGGCAACAGGGTATTAGTTCACCCCTCCACTTT. The V gene is TRBV10-3, the J gene TRBJ1-6, with TRBD1 as a possible D gene (6 bases). The V end lost 6 bases, the J end lost 9 bases, and 15 bases lay between the germline ends. The CDR3 is 14 amino acids. Germline V gives CDR1 ENHRY, CDR2 SYGVKD.